A single sample gave rise to the 10 T cell receptor beta chains below, sequenced in a study of OX40 agonist ivuxolimab in advanced cancers. This table comes from immunoSEQ multiplex PCR, and its TCRdb copy is limited to in-frame clones, with some not included. The repertoire holds tens of thousands of clones, roughly 87% seen once, with 5.5% in the top ten. The specimen was CD4+ or CD8+ T cells sorted from blood, collected in a trial of the OX40 agonist ivuxolimab. All receptors come from an adult with an advanced solid tumor such as melanoma, head and neck, liver or kidney cancer.

This sequence joins TRBV27 and TRBJ2-7, with 8 bases lining up with TRBD1. V was pared by 2 bases and J by 12 bases, with 12 bases of the junction left unmatched. This CDR3 is built from 14 residues. The germline gives CDR1 MNHEY, CDR2 SMNVEV (reference sequence). CDR3 sequence reads: CASSLGRGQVFRYF. CDR3 coding DNA: TGTGCCAGCAGTTTAGGCCGGGGACAGGTCTTTCGGTACTTC.

The table lists this clone with a few counts. The gene calls are TRBV5-4 and TRBJ2-3, with 13 bases lining up with TRBD2. CDR1 is SGHNT, CDR2 YYREEE, per germline (reference sequence). CDR3 length: 16 amino acids. The trim removed 3 bases at V and 4 bases at J, leaving 5 bases unmatched. DNA of the CDR3: TGTGCCAGCAGCTACGGACTAGCGGGAGTGTCAGATACGCAGTATTTT. Its translation is CASSYGLAGVSDTQYF. Combining the CDR3 with reference TRBV5-4 and TRBJ2-3 gives the whole variable domain ETGVTQSPTHLIKTRGQQVTLRCSSQSGHNTVSWYQQALGQGPQFIFQYYREEENGRGNFPPRFSGLQFPNYSSELNVNALELDDSALYLCASSYGLAGVSDTQYFGPGTRLTVL.

This clone showed up just once. The chain has TRBV28 and TRBJ2-1, with 8 bases fitting TRBD2. CDR3 length equals 14 residues. Germline V lookup: CDR1 MDHEN, CDR2 SYDVKM. After removal of 7 bases from V and 9 bases from J, the junction contained 11 bases not matched to a gene. The DNA for the CDR3 is TGTGCCAGCAAGAGCGGGAGTCGGAACGGTGAGCAGTTCTTC. Residues: CASKSGSRNGEQFF.

V is TRBV4-2 and J is TRBJ2-1, with no clear D. The germline CDR1 and CDR2 sequences are LGHNA and YNFKEQ. Trimming removed 0 bases at V and 6 bases at J, with 3 bases between. This CDR3 comprises 12 residues. CDR3 in DNA: TGTGCCAGCAGCCAAGATGGCAATGAGCAGTTCTTC. This encodes CASSQDGNEQFF.

This clone has only a few counts. The V gene is TRBV2, the J gene TRBJ1-3; 7 positions agree with TRBD1. This CDR3 comprises 18 residues. CDR1 SNHLY and CDR2 FYNNEI come from the germline V gene. V shed 7 bases, J shed 4 bases, and the junction held 19 bases outside the gene matches. The CDR3 nucleotides are TGTGCCAGCACCCCCCCACAGGGGTTAGGGCTAAGGGGAAACACCATATATTTT. Its translation: CASTPPQGLGLRGNTIYF. Using reference TRBV2 and TRBJ1-3 for the parts outside the CDR3, the full variable domain is EPEVTQTPSHQVTQMGQEVILRCVPISNHLYFYWYRQILGQKVEFLVSFYNNEISEKSEIFDDQFSVERPDGSNFTLKIRSTKLEDSAMYFCASTPPQGLGLRGNTIYFGEGSWLTVV.

The chain employs TRBV28 and TRBJ2-1, with TRBD1 matching 9 bases. The CDR3 is 15 amino acids. V shed 6 bases, J shed 5 bases, and the junction held 8 bases outside the gene matches. In germline, CDR1 is MDHEN, CDR2 SYDVKM. CDR3 DNA: TGTGCCAGCAGCTGGTACAGGGGGCTTGACAATGAGCAGTTCTTC. The encoded protein is CASSWYRGLDNEQFF.

This chain connects TRBV28 to TRBJ1-3, with D hard to call. CDR3 length equals 14 residues. Trimming removed 6 bases from V and 1 base from J, with 10 bases in between. Germline V gene sequence: CDR1 MDHEN, CDR2 SYDVKM. The DNA for the CDR3 is TGTGCCAGCAGCCGCCCGGGATCTGGAAACACCATATATTTT. It specifies CASSRPGSGNTIYF.

This clone was seen a single time. The chain is built from TRBV4-1 and TRBJ1-1; no clear D. The length of the CDR3 is 14 residues. Trimming removed 4 bases from V and 4 bases from J, with 13 bases in between. Germline CDR1 is MGHRA and CDR2 is YSYEKL. Here the CDR3 reads CASSPRGVGTEAFF. Written as DNA, the CDR3 is TGCGCCAGCAGCCCCCGCGGGGTTGGCACTGAAGCTTTCTTT.

The chain couples TRBV18 to TRBJ1-1, with D uncertain. Germline CDR1 KGHSH, CDR2 LQKENI. V lost 2 bases and J lost 0, with 4 bases in between. This CDR3 is 13 amino acids long. The CDR3 nucleotides are TGTGCCAGCTCACCAGCAATGAACACTGAAGCTTTCTTT. This gives the protein CASSPAMNTEAFF.

The V and J genes are TRBV19 and TRBJ2-7, with 8 bases fitting TRBD2. J lost 0 bases, V lost 8 bases, and 12 bases had no gene match. Germline V CDR1 and CDR2: LNHDA, SQIVND (reference sequence). The CDR3 runs 16 residues. The CDR3 loop reads CASPEAGELLSYEQYV. The CDR3 DNA is TGTGCCAGTCCTGAAGCGGGGGAGCTTCTCTCCTACGAGCAGTACGTC.